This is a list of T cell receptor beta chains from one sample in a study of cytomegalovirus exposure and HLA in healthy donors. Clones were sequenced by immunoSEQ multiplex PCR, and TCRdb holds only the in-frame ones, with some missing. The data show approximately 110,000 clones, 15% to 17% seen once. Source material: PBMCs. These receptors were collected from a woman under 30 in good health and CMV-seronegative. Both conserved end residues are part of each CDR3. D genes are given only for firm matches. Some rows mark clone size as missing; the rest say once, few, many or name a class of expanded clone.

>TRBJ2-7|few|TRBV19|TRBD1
CASSTPGQGREQYF
TGTGCCAGTAGTACCCCGGGACAGGGAAGGGAGCAGTACTTC
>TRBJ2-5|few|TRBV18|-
CASSPRRGETQYF
TGTGCCAGCTCACCCCGAAGGGGAGAGACCCAGTACTTC
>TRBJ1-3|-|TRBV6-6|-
CASSYQPGSNTIYF
TGTGCCAGCAGTTACCAACCGGGGTCAAACACCATATATTTT
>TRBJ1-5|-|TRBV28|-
CASNGRAFNQPQHF
TGTGCCAGCAACGGCAGGGCGTTTAATCAGCCCCAGCATTTT
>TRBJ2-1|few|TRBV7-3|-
CASSQQGSEQFF
TGTGCCAGCAGCCAACAGGGAAGTGAGCAGTTCTTC
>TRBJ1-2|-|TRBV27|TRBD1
CASRGTGDRFWNGYTF
TGTGCCAGCAGGGGGACAGGGGATAGATTCTGGAATGGCTACACCTTC
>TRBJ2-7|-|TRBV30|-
CAWQGLYEQYF
TGTGCCTGGCAGGGACTCTACGAGCAGTACTTC
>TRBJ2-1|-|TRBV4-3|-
CASSQGPAGKTYNEQFF
TGCGCCAGCAGCCAAGGGCCGGCGGGGAAGACCTACAATGAGCAGTTCTTC
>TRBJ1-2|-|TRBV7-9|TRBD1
CASSLSGGQAYGYTF
TGTGCCAGCAGCTTAAGTGGGGGACAGGCCTATGGCTACACCTTC
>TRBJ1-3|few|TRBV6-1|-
CASSEAAGVTTGNTIYF
TGTGCCAGCAGTGAAGCAGCAGGGGTAACGACTGGAAACACCATATATTTT
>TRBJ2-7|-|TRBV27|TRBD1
CASEGQGIGEQYF
TGTGCCAGCGAGGGACAGGGGATTGGCGAGCAGTACTTC
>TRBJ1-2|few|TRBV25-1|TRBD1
CASSEETGRHGYTF
TGTGCCAGCAGTGAGGAGACAGGGCGGCATGGCTACACCTTC